The 18 T cell receptor beta chains below were found in one sample sequenced in a study of blood T cell repertoires in COVID-19. Assay: immunoSEQ multiplex PCR; the TCRdb copy retains only in-frame clones and omits some. Of under 70,000 clones detected, around 89% appear once; the ten largest clones hold around a tenth. The sample comprised PBMCs or T cells enriched from blood (not recorded which). Receptor source: a woman aged 35 to 49 who had recovered from COVID-19.

This clone showed up just once. The V gene is TRBV27, the J gene TRBJ1-5; no definite D call. This CDR3 is 15 amino acids long. CDR1 and CDR2 (germline): MNHEY, SMNVEV (reference sequence). Trimming took 3 bases from V and 3 from J, leaving 12 bases between them. The CDR3 sequence is CASSLRAEPNQPQHF. The CDR3 DNA reads as TGTGCCAGCAGTTTGAGGGCAGAGCCCAATCAGCCCCAGCATTTT.

The chain couples TRBV6-2 or TRBV6-3 to TRBJ1-1, with D possibly matching TRBD1 (6 bases). The CDR3 extends over 13 amino acids. The germline gives CDR1 MNHEY, CDR2 SVGEGT. The germline V and J ends were trimmed by 7 bases and 3 bases, with 12 bases remaining between them. The CDR3 loop is CASIPDSHTEAFF. The CDR3 DNA follows: TGTGCCAGCATCCCGGACAGTCACACTGAAGCTTTCTTT.

This chain uses TRBV10-1 with TRBJ2-2, with D perhaps TRBD1 (6 bases). Trimming stripped 4 bases from V and 5 bases from J, with 8 bases between. Germline V gene data show CDR1 as WNHNN and CDR2 as SYGVQD (reference sequence). CDR3 length equals 13 residues. CDR3 coding DNA: TGCGCCAGCAGTGTCACAGGGACCGGGGAGCTGTTTTTT. Its translation is CASSVTGTGELFF.

This clone came up a few times. V is TRBV19 and J is TRBJ2-7; D is unresolved. The V gene's germline CDR1 is LNHDA and CDR2 SQIVND (reference sequence). The germline V and J ends were trimmed by 3 bases and 3 bases, with 9 bases remaining between them. The CDR3 is 13 residues long. The CDR3 region has the DNA TGTGCCAGTAGTATGAGGCTTCACTACGAGCAGTACTTC. Translation: CASSMRLHYEQYF.

The genes are TRBV5-1 and TRBJ2-5; the match to TRBD1 covers 8 bases. Germline CDR1 is SGHRS and CDR2 is YFSETQ. The CDR3 extends over 14 amino acids. Trimming at V came to 3 bases and at J to 4 bases, leaving 5 bases not matched to a gene. The CDR3 here is CASSSGQGRETQYF. CDR3 sequence (DNA): TGCGCCAGCAGCTCAGGACAGGGCCGAGAGACCCAGTACTTC.

This chain connects TRBV10-1 to TRBJ2-1; no clear D. This CDR3 has 14 amino acids. CDR1 is WNHNN, CDR2 SYGVQD, per germline (reference sequence). The ends were cut back, 0 bases at V and 7 bases at J, with 10 bases in the middle. The CDR3 DNA is TGCGCCAGCAGTGAGTCTTCAGGTGGGAATGAGCAGTTCTTC. The encoded protein is CASSESSGGNEQFF.

This sequence joins TRBV5-1 and TRBJ2-3, with 12 positions matching TRBD1. The V gene end was trimmed by 5 bases and the J gene end by 8 bases; junction bases not matched to a gene: 12. The CDR3 extends over 16 amino acids. Germline V CDR1 and CDR2: SGHRS, YFSETQ. The CDR3 loop is CASSLLGGQGAFTQYF. CDR3 DNA sequence: TGCGCCAGCAGTCTCCTCGGGGGACAGGGGGCTTTTACGCAGTATTTT.

CDR3 in amino acids: CASSHPGAGYNEQFF. The CDR3 region has the DNA TGCGCCAGCAGCCACCCCGGGGCGGGGTACAATGAGCAGTTCTTC. This rearrangement joins TRBV4-1 to TRBJ2-1; perhaps TRBD2 as D (6 bases). V was clipped by 3 bases and J by 4 bases, with 13 bases between them. Germline assignment: CDR1 MGHRA and CDR2 YSYEKL. CDR3 length equals 15 residues.

V is TRBV5-1 and J is TRBJ2-7; 12 bases align to TRBD2. The germline V gene encodes CDR1 SGHRS and CDR2 YFSETQ. The CDR3 totals 15 residues. J gave up 0 bases and V 5 bases, and 3 bases lay outside the gene matches. The CDR3 nucleotides are TGCGCCAGCAGGGGACTAGCGGGCGACTCCTACGAGCAGTACTTC. Amino acids: CASRGLAGDSYEQYF.

The chain couples TRBV11-3 to TRBJ1-3; D gene ambiguous. The germline V and J ends were trimmed by 0 bases and 2 bases, with 2 bases remaining between them. The length of the CDR3 is 13 residues. Per germline, CDR1 SGHNT and CDR2 YENEEA. The CDR3 spells CASSLDTGNTIYF. The DNA of the CDR3 is TGTGCCAGCAGCTTAGACACTGGAAACACCATATATTTT.

The chain couples TRBV10-3 to TRBJ2-5, with 12 nucleotides matching TRBD1. The CDR3 consists of 16 residues. Germline V lookup: CDR1 ENHRY, CDR2 SYGVKD. Trimming at V came to 3 bases and at J to 5 bases, leaving 7 bases not matched to a gene. The CDR3, as DNA: TGTGCCATCAGTGACCCGGGACAGGGGGCGGCGGAGACCCAGTACTTC. It codes for CAISDPGQGAAETQYF.

This chain uses TRBV12-5 with TRBJ2-5, with 8 bases fitting TRBD2. Looked up from germline, CDR1 is LGHNT and CDR2 is FRNRAP. V shed 0 bases and J 1 base; nucleotides not matched to a gene: 4. CDR3 length: 16 amino acids. Here the CDR3 DNA reads TGTGCTAGTGGTTTGGTAGTCCGGGGGGGCCAAGAGACCCAGTACTTC. Translating it yields CASGLVVRGGQETQYF.

The rearrangement joins TRBV5-1 to TRBJ1-2; D is unresolved. In germline, CDR1 is SGHRS, CDR2 YFSETQ. The CDR3 sequence is 14 residues long. V was pared by 0 bases and J by 0 bases, with 6 bases between. This CDR3 reads CASSLESANYGYTF. The CDR3 DNA is TGCGCCAGCAGCTTGGAATCAGCTAACTATGGCTACACCTTC.

This clone was seen a few times. J is TRBJ1-1 and V is TRBV10-2, with TRBD1 as a possible D gene (5 bases). CDR1 WSHSY and CDR2 SAAADI come from the germline V gene. The ends were cut back, 8 bases at V and 0 bases at J, with 16 bases in the middle. CDR3 length equals 15 residues. The DNA for the CDR3 is TGCGCCAGCTCATCCCTTGGGGGGTTGAACACTGAAGCTTTCTTT. Its translation: CASSSLGGLNTEAFF.

Only one count was recorded for this clone. This chain uses TRBV7-7 with TRBJ2-5, with D possibly being TRBD1 (6 bases). V lost 4 bases and J 5 bases, leaving 14 bases between the germline ends. This CDR3 is 14 amino acids long. Per germline, CDR1 SSHAT and CDR2 FNYEAQ (reference sequence). The CDR3: CASSSTGLSETQYF. The CDR3 nucleotides are TGTGCCAGCAGCTCGACAGGCCTCAGCGAGACCCAGTACTTC.

V is TRBV5-6 and J is TRBJ2-3; 9 bases match TRBD2. Germline CDR1 is SGHDT and CDR2 is YYEEEE. The V and J ends lost 5 bases and 1 base, in that order; junction bases with no gene match: 5. CDR3 length: 15 amino acids. The CDR3 sequence is CASSPLAGGTDTQYF. The CDR3, as DNA: TGTGCCAGCAGTCCCTTAGCGGGGGGCACAGATACGCAGTATTTT. The full variable domain, rest sourced from reference TRBV5-6 and TRBJ2-3, is DAGVTQSPTHLIKTRGQQVTLRCSPKSGHDTVSWYQQALGQGPQFIFQYYEEEERQRGNFPDRFSGHQFPNYSSELNVNALLLGDSALYLCASSPLAGGTDTQYFGPGTRLTVL.

The CDR3 here is CASSQQSEKLFF. CDR3 nucleotide sequence: TGTGCCAGCAGCCAACAAAGCGAAAAACTGTTTTTT. The chain is built from TRBV3-1 (or the pseudogene TRBV3-2) and TRBJ1-4; D ambiguous. This CDR3 region has 12 residues. The germline V and J ends were trimmed by 2 bases and 8 bases, with 6 bases remaining between them. Per the germline V gene, CDR1 is LGHDT and CDR2 is YNNKEL (reference sequence).

The chain is built from TRBV7-2 and TRBJ2-3; weak D call: TRBD2 (6 bases). Germline CDR1 and CDR2: SGHTA and FQGNSA. The length of the CDR3 is 16 residues. V was trimmed by 5 bases and J by 5 bases, leaving 20 bases between them. This chain's CDR3 is CASSPRLERKRDTQYF. For the CDR3, the DNA is TGTGCCAGCAGCCCACGACTAGAGAGGAAAAGAGATACGCAGTATTTT. The variable domain in full, completed from reference TRBV7-2 and TRBJ2-3, reads GAGVSQSPSNKVTEKGKDVELRCDPISGHTALYWYRQSLGQGLEFLIYFQGNSAPDKSGLPSDRFSAERTGGSVSTLTIQRTQQEDSAVYLCASSPRLERKRDTQYFGPGTRLTVL.